These 3 T cell receptor beta chains came from one sample sequenced in a study of blood T cells in healthy people across ages. A second about 7 to 11 cycle PCR used barcoded and J-beta primers. TCRdb reprocessed the 5' RACE reads with MiXCR, giving one entry per CDR3 protein. The profile covers about 640,000 distinct CDR3 sequences, with 35% to 50% appearing a single time and 30% taken by the ten largest. Sequenced sample: blood. These receptors came from a man older than 75 in good health.

The chain combines TRBV18 with TRBJ2-5; 8 bases are a match to TRBD2. Per the germline V gene, CDR1 is KGHSH and CDR2 is LQKENI. Trimming cost V 3 bases and J 2 bases; bases outside gene matches: 11. This CDR3 is built from 17 residues. CDR3 sequence: CASSPLSAGGKQETQYF. CDR3 DNA sequence: TGTGCCAGCTCACCTCTCTCCGCGGGGGGAAAGCAAGAGACCCAGTACTTC.

V and J are TRBV4-2 and TRBJ2-5, with 8 bases fitting TRBD1. This CDR3 is 14 amino acids long. V lost 4 bases and J lost 4; bases outside the gene matches: 5. From germline, CDR1 is LGHNA and CDR2 YNFKEQ. CDR3 loop: CASSRRTGSETQYF. CDR3 coding DNA: TGTGCCAGCAGCCGCCGGACAGGGTCAGAGACCCAGTACTTC.

In its sample, this clonotype was seen a few times. This chain uses TRBV7-9 with TRBJ2-1; 8 nucleotides match TRBD2. V lost 0 bases to trimming and J lost 5 bases; unmatched junction nucleotides: 3. This CDR3 is 15 amino acids long. In germline, CDR1 is SEHNR, CDR2 FQNEAQ (reference sequence). In nucleotides, the CDR3 is TGTGCCAGCAGCTTAGCGGGGGGACTAGACAATGAGCAGTTCTTC. Protein sequence: CASSLAGGLDNEQFF.